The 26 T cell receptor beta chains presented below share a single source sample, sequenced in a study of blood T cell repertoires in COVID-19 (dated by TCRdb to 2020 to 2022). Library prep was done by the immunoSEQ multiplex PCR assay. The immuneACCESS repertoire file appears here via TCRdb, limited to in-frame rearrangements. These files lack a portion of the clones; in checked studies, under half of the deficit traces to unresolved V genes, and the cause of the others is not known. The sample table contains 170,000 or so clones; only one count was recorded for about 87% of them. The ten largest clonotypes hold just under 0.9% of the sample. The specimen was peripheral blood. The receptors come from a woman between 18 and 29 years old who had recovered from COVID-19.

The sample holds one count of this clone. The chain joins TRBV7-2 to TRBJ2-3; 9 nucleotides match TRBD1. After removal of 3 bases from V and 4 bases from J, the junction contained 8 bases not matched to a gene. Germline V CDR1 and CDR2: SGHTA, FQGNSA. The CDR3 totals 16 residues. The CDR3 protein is CASSFERDRVPDTQYF. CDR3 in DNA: TGTGCCAGCAGCTTCGAGCGGGACAGGGTTCCAGATACGCAGTATTTT. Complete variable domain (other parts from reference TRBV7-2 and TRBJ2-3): GAGVSQSPSNKVTEKGKDVELRCDPISGHTALYWYRQSLGQGLEFLIYFQGNSAPDKSGLPSDRFSAERTGGSVSTLTIQRTQQEDSAVYLCASSFERDRVPDTQYFGPGTRLTVL.

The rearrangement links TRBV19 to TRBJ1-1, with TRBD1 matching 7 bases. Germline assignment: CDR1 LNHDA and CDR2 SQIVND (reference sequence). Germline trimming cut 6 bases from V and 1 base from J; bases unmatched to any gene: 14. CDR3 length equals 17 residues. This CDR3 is CASSTSWGQKPNTEAFF. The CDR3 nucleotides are TGTGCCAGTAGCACCTCCTGGGGACAGAAACCGAACACTGAAGCTTTCTTT.

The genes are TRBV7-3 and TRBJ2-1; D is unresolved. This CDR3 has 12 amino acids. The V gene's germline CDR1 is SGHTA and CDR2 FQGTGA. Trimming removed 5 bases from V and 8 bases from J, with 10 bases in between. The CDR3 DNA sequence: TGTGCCAGCAGCCCGTCCTCCGATGAGCAGTTCTTC. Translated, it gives CASSPSSDEQFF.

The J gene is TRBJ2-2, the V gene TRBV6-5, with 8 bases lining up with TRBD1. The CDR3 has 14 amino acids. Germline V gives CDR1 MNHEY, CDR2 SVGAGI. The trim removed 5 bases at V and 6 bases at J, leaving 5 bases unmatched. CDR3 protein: CASSIQQGAGELFF. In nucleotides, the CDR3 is TGTGCCAGCAGTATCCAACAGGGGGCCGGGGAGCTGTTTTTT.

CDR3 sequence: CASSQAHGELFF. CDR3 in DNA: TGTGCCAGCAGTCAGGCCCACGGGGAGCTGTTTTTT. The rearrangement joins TRBV27 to TRBJ2-2; D not certain. The CDR3 has 12 residues. Germline-derived CDR1 and CDR2 are MNHEY and SMNVEV (reference sequence). Between the trimmed V and J ends, which lost 5 bases and 7 bases, there was a span of 8 bases.

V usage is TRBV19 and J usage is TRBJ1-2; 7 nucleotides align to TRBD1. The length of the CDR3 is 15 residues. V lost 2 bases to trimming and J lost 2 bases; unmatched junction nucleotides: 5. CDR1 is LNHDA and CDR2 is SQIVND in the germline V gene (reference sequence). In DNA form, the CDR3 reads TGTGCCAGTAGTATATTACCGACAGGGAACTATGGCTACACCTTC. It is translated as CASSILPTGNYGYTF.

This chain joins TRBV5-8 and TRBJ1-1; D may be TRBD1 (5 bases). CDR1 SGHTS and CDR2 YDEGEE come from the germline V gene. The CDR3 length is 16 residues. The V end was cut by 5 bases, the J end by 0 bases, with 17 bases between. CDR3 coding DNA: TGTGCCAGCAGTTACTTGGGGGGTTTAATGAACACTGAAGCTTTCTTT. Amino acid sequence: CASSYLGGLMNTEAFF. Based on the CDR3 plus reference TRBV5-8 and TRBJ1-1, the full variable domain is EAGVTQSPTHLIKTRGQQATLRCSPISGHTSVYWYQQALGLGLQFLLWYDEGEERNRGNFPPRFSGRQFPNYSSELNVNALELEDSALYLCASSYLGGLMNTEAFFGQGTRLTVV.

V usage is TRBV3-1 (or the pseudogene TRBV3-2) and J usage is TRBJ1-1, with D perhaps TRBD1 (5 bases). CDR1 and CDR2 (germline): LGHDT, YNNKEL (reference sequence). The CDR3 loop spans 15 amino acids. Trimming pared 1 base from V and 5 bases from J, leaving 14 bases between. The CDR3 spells CASSQGRSGKTEAFF. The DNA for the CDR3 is TGTGCCAGCAGCCAAGGGAGATCAGGGAAAACTGAAGCTTTCTTT.

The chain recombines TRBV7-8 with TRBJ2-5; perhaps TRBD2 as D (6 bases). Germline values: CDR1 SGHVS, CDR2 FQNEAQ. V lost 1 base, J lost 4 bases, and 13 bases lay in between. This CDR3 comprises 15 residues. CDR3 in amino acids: CASSLVGREAETQYF. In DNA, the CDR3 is TGTGCCAGCAGCTTAGTCGGCAGGGAGGCAGAGACCCAGTACTTC. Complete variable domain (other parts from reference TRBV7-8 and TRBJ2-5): GAGVSQSPRYKVAKRGQDVALRCDPISGHVSLFWYQQALGQGPEFLTYFQNEAQLDKSGLPSDRFFAERPEGSVSTLKIQRTQQEDSAVYLCASSLVGREAETQYFGPGTRLLVL.

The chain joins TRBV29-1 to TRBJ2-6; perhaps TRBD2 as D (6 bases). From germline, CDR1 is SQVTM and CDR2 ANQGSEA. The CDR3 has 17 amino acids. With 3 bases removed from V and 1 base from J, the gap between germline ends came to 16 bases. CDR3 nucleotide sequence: TGCAGCGTTGAGGAGGGCCCTCAGGCTTCTGGGGCCAACGTCCTGACTTTC. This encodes CSVEEGPQASGANVLTF.

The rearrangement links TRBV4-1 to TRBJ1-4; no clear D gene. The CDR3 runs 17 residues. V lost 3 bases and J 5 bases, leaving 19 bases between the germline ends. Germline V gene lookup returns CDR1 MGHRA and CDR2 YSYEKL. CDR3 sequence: CASSHVDQRRINEKLFF. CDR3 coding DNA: TGCGCCAGCAGCCATGTAGATCAGCGGCGGATCAATGAAAAACTGTTTTTT.

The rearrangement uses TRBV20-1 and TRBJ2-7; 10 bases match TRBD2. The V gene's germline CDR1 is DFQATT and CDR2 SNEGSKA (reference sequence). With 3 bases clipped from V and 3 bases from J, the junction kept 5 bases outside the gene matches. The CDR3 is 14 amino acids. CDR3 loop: CSASGTSAYYEQYF. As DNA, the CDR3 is TGCAGTGCTAGTGGGACTAGCGCCTACTACGAGCAGTACTTC.

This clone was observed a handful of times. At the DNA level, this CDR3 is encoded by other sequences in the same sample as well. The CDR3 nucleotides read TGTGCCAGCAGCTTTTTAACAGAGAACACTGAAGCTTTCTTT. It is translated as CASSFLTENTEAFF. The chain carries TRBV7-2 and TRBJ1-1; D uncertain. Per germline, CDR1 SGHTA and CDR2 FQGNSA. The CDR3 totals 14 residues. V was cut by 3 bases and J by 1 base, with 9 bases left in between.

CDR3 sequence reads: CASSLGGTSGMRREQFF. The CDR3 region has the DNA TGCGCCAGCAGCTTGGGCGGGACTAGCGGGATGCGTCGTGAGCAGTTCTTC. The J gene is TRBJ2-1, the V gene TRBV5-1; 13 nucleotides line up with TRBD2. Germline V gene sequence: CDR1 SGHRS, CDR2 YFSETQ. This CDR3 contains 17 residues. The V segment lost 0 bases and the J segment 9 bases; nucleotides outside the gene matches: 9.

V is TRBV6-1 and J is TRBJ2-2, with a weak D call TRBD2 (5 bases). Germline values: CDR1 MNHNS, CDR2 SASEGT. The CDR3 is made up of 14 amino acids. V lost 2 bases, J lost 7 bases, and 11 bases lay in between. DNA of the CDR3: TGTGCCAGCAGTGAAAAACTAGATGGCGGGGAGCTGTTTTTT. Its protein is CASSEKLDGGELFF.

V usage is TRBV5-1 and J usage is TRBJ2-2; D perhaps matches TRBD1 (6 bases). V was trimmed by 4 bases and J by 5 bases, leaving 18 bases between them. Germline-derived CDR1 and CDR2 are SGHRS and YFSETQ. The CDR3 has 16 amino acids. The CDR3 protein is CASSRYSRGRTGELFF. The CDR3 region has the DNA TGCGCCAGCAGCCGATACTCCAGGGGTCGGACCGGGGAGCTGTTTTTT.

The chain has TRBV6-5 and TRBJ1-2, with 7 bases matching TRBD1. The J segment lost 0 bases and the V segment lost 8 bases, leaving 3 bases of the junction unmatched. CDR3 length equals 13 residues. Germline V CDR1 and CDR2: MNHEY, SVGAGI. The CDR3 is CASETGTNYGYTF. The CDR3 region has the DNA TGTGCCAGCGAGACAGGGACTAACTATGGCTACACCTTC.

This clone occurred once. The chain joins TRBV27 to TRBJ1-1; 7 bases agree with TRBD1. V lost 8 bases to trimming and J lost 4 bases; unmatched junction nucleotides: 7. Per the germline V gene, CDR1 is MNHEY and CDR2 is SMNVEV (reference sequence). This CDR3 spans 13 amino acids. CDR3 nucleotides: TGTGCCAGCCTGGTAGCAGGGGGCACTGAAGCTTTCTTT. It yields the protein CASLVAGGTEAFF.

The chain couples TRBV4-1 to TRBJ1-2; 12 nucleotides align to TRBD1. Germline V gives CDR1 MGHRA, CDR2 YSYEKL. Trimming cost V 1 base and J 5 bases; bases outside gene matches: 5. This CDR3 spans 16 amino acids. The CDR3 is CASSQGGQGAGYGYTF. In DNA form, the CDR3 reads TGCGCCAGCAGCCAAGGGGGACAGGGGGCGGGGTATGGCTACACCTTC.

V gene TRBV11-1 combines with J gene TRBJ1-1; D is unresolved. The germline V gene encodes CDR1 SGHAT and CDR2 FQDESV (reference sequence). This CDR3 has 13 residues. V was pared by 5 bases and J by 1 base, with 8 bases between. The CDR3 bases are TGTGCCAGCAGCGCACAAGAGAACACTGAAGCTTTCTTT. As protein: CASSAQENTEAFF.

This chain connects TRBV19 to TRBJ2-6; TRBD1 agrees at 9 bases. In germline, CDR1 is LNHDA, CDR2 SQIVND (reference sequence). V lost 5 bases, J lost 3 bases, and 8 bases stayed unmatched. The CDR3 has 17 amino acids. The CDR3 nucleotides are TGTGCCAGTAGTGTTCACAGGGGGCCTAGTGGGGCCAACGTCCTGACTTTC. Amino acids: CASSVHRGPSGANVLTF.

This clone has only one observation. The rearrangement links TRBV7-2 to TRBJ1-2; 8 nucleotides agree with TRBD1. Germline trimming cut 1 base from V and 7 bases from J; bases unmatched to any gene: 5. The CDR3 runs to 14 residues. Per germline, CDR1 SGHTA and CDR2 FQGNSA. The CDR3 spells CASSLDRGRSGYTF. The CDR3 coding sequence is TGTGCCAGCAGCTTAGACAGGGGGAGGAGTGGCTACACCTTC.

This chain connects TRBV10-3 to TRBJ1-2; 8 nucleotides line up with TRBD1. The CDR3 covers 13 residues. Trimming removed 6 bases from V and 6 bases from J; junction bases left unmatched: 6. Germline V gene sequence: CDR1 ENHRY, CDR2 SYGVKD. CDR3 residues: CAIRPTGVHGYTF. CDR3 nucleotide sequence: TGTGCCATCAGGCCGACAGGGGTTCATGGCTACACCTTC.

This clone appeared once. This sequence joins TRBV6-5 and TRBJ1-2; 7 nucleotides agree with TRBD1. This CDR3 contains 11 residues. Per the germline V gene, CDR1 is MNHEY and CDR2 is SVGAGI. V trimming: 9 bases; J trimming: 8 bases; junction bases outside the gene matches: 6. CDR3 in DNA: TGTGCCAGTACTCAGGGGGTAGGCTACACCTTC. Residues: CASTQGVGYTF.

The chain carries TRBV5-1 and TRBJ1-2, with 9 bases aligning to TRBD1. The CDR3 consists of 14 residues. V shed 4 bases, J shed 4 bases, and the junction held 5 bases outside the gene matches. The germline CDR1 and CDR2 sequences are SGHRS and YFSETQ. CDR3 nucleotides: TGCGCCAGCAGCCCGGACAGGGGCGCCTATGGCTACACCTTC. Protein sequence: CASSPDRGAYGYTF.

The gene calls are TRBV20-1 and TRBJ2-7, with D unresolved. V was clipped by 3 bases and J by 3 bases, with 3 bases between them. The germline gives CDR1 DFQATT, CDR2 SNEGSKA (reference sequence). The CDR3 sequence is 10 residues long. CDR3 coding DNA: TGCAGTGCTAGCCGCTACGAGCAGTACTTC. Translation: CSASRYEQYF.